This entry features one T cell receptor beta chain sequence. The trim removed 2 bases at V and 2 bases at J, leaving 3 bases unmatched. Germline CDR1 GTSNPN, CDR2 SVGIG (reference sequence). This CDR3 has 14 residues. This entry comes from a study of blood T cell repertoires in COVID-19. On the study more broadly: Sources were T cells, B-cell-depleted T cells, or PBMCs; the material itself was cDNA or gDNA.

Original analysis: Estimated nucleated cell counts came from reference gene primer amplification. Assay: immunoSEQ multiplex PCR; the TCRdb copy retains only in-frame clones and omits some. For V, J and clone size, that table is used; D and trimming come from the DNA. Altogether around 270,000 clones are present, 84% being singletons, with the ten largest covering about a sixth. The Seattle patients, enrolled during active infection, were followed longitudinally. Sequenced: peripheral blood. The chain combines TRBV30 with TRBJ1-1; 9 nucleotides line up with TRBD1. The TCR sequence derives from a person aged 65 to 85 with COVID-19, enrolled during active disease. As DNA, the CDR3 is TGTGCCTGGAGTCTGGGACAGGGAAACACTGAAGCTTTCTTT. It encodes CAWSLGQGNTEAFF.